Following are 14 T cell receptor beta chains from one sample sequenced in a study of control samples from healthy donors and cancer patients. Some clones are missing from TCRdb's copy, which holds only in-frame ones; the method was immunoSEQ multiplex PCR. This sample has approximately 100,000 clones; around nine tenths occur once, and the top ten carry about 21%. Sequencing used blood. All receptors come from a man between 25 and 39 years old in good health.

CDR3 bases: TGTGCCAGCAGCTTAGTTAGCGGGTTTCAGCCCCAGCATTTT. This encodes CASSLVSGFQPQHF. The genes are TRBV11-2 and TRBJ1-5, with D unresolved. V was pared by 1 base and J by 6 bases, with 10 bases between. Germline V gene sequence: CDR1 SGHAT, CDR2 FQNNGV. CDR3 length equals 14 residues. The entire variable domain, with the rest obtained from reference TRBV11-2 and TRBJ1-5, is as follows: EAGVAQSPRYKIIEKRQSVAFWCNPISGHATLYWYQQILGQGPKLLIQFQNNGVVDDSQLPKDRFSAERLKGVDSTLKIQPAKLEDSAVYLCASSLVSGFQPQHFGDGTRLSIL.

This clone was seen once. The gene calls are TRBV9 and TRBJ2-6; TRBD1 might be the D (5 bases). With 3 bases removed from V and 2 bases from J, the gap between germline ends came to 12 bases. There are 16 residues in the CDR3. Germline CDR1 SGDLS, CDR2 YYNGEE. CDR3 bases: TGTGCCAGCAGCGCCCAGGGTTTCGCTGGGGCCAACGTCCTGACTTTC. Protein: CASSAQGFAGANVLTF.

The rearrangement uses TRBV18 and TRBJ1-4; weak D call: TRBD1 (5 bases). Germline V gene sequence: CDR1 KGHSH, CDR2 LQKENI. The CDR3 extends over 16 amino acids. The V end lost 0 bases, the J end lost 2 bases, and 10 bases lay between the germline ends. DNA for the CDR3: TGTGCCAGCTCACCACCGCGGCAGGGCACTAATGAAAAACTGTTTTTT. It specifies CASSPPRQGTNEKLFF.

In its sample, this clone was seen once. The DNA for the CDR3 is TGTGCCAGCAGCCGGGACAGGGGCAGCTGGGGTACGCAGTATTTT. Protein: CASSRDRGSWGTQYF. This chain uses TRBV11-2 with TRBJ2-3; 10 bases align to TRBD1. The CDR3 loop spans 15 amino acids. The junction had 10 bases not matched to a gene; V was cut back by 5 bases and J by 8 bases. Germline V lookup: CDR1 SGHAT, CDR2 FQNNGV. Filled out from reference TRBV11-2 and TRBJ2-3, the complete variable domain reads EAGVAQSPRYKIIEKRQSVAFWCNPISGHATLYWYQQILGQGPKLLIQFQNNGVVDDSQLPKDRFSAERLKGVDSTLKIQPAKLEDSAVYLCASSRDRGSWGTQYFGPGTRLTVL.

The CDR3 reads CASSLNSASGSSETQYF. CDR3 bases: TGTGCCAGCAGCTTAAATAGTGCGTCAGGGTCATCAGAGACCCAGTACTTC. The V and J genes are TRBV11-2 and TRBJ2-5; TRBD1 is a possible D gene (5 bases). Trimming removed 2 bases from V and 4 bases from J, with 20 bases in between. The CDR3 loop spans 17 amino acids. Germline V CDR1 and CDR2: SGHAT, FQNNGV.

This clone was picked up one time. This chain joins TRBV18 and TRBJ1-1, with D perhaps TRBD1 (6 bases). The CDR3 extends over 13 amino acids. Per the germline V gene, CDR1 is KGHSH and CDR2 is LQKENI. The V end was cut by 4 bases, the J end by 2 bases, with 8 bases between. The chain's CDR3 is CASSQDSNTEAFF. The CDR3 DNA sequence: TGTGCCAGCTCACAGGACAGTAACACTGAAGCTTTCTTT.

V and J are TRBV7-8 and TRBJ1-4; D may be TRBD1 (6 bases). Germline V lookup: CDR1 SGHVS, CDR2 FQNEAQ. The CDR3 has 14 residues. Trimming stripped 1 base from V and 4 bases from J, with 7 bases between. The CDR3 here is CASSLVQGNEKLFF. The CDR3 bases are TGTGCCAGCAGCTTAGTACAGGGTAATGAAAAACTGTTTTTT.

This clone was detected only once. The V call is TRBV10-3, the J call TRBJ1-6, with no clear D. Germline V CDR1 and CDR2: ENHRY, SYGVKD. V shed 4 bases and J shed 7 bases, with 8 bases lying between them. The CDR3 is made up of 13 amino acids. CDR3 sequence reads: CAISVATNSPLHF. The CDR3 nucleotides read TGTGCCATCAGTGTGGCGACGAATTCACCCCTCCACTTT.

About this clone itself: Other DNA sequences in the same sample also yield this CDR3. This chain uses TRBV5-1 with TRBJ1-6, with no clear D. The CDR3 is made up of 14 amino acids. The germline gives CDR1 SGHRS, CDR2 YFSETQ. V was shortened by 4 bases and J by 4 bases, with 9 bases between the two germline ends. CDR3: CASSRSGYNSPLHF. The CDR3 DNA sequence: TGCGCCAGCAGCCGGAGTGGGTATAATTCACCCCTCCACTTT.

The V gene is TRBV5-4, the J gene TRBJ1-1; 8 nucleotides match TRBD1. The CDR3 runs to 14 residues. The junction had 5 bases not matched to a gene; V was cut back by 3 bases and J by 4 bases. Germline V gives CDR1 SGHNT, CDR2 YYREEE (reference sequence). The CDR3 sequence: CASSYTGGATEAFF. CDR3 bases: TGTGCCAGCAGCTACACAGGGGGGGCCACTGAAGCTTTCTTT.

The chain is built from TRBV7-8 and TRBJ1-2; 11 bases line up with TRBD1. CDR1 is SGHVS and CDR2 is FQNEAQ in the germline V gene. The CDR3 is 14 residues long. The junction had 5 bases not matched to a gene; V was cut back by 5 bases and J by 6 bases. CDR3 sequence: CASSLRTGGDGYTF. In DNA form, the CDR3 reads TGTGCCAGCAGCCTACGGACAGGGGGCGATGGCTACACCTTC.

The chain combines TRBV5-1 with TRBJ1-2; D may be TRBD1 (5 bases). Per the germline V gene, CDR1 is SGHRS and CDR2 is YFSETQ. V gave up 2 bases and J gave up 4 bases, with 12 bases separating them. The CDR3 sequence is 14 residues long. CDR3 region: CASSLPGTGYGYTF. The DNA of the CDR3 is TGCGCCAGCAGCTTACCCGGGACTGGCTATGGCTACACCTTC.

The chain employs TRBV4-1 and TRBJ2-1, with TRBD1 matching 9 bases. Germline assignment: CDR1 MGHRA and CDR2 YSYEKL. J was trimmed by 5 bases and V by 5 bases; bases with no gene match: 10. This CDR3 is built from 16 residues. The DNA of the CDR3 is TGCGCCAGCAGCAATCCGGGACAGGGAATGGACAATGAGCAGTTCTTC. Protein product: CASSNPGQGMDNEQFF.

The V gene is TRBV6-5, the J gene TRBJ1-6, with D unresolved. Germline CDR1 is MNHEY and CDR2 is SVGAGI. Trimming took 7 bases from V and 6 from J, leaving 16 bases between them. The CDR3 runs 15 residues. The CDR3 nucleotides read TGTGCCAGCACTGTAACTCGGAATGCTAATTCACCCCTCCACTTT. Translated: CASTVTRNANSPLHF.